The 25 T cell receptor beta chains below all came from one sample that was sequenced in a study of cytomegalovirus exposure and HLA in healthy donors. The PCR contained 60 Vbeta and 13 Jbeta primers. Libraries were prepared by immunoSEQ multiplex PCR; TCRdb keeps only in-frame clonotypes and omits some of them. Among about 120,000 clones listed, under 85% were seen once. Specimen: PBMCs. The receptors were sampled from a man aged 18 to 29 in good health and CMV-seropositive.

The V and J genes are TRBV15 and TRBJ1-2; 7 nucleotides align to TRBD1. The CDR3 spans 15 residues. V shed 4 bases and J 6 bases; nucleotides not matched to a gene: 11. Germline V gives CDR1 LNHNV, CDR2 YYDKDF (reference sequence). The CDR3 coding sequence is TGTGCCACCAGCACAGGACAGGAACCTTGGGATGGCTACACCTTC. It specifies CATSTGQEPWDGYTF.

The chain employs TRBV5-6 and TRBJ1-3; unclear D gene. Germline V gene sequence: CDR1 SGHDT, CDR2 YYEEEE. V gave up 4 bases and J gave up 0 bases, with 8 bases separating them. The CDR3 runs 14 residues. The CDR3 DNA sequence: TGTGCCAGCAGCCAGCGTCTCTCTGGAAACACCATATATTTT. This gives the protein CASSQRLSGNTIYF.

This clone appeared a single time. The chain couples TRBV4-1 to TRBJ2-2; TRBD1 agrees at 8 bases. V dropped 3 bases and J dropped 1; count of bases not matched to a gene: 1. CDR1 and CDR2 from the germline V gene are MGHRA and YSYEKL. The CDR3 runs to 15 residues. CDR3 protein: CASSQGTGNTGELFF. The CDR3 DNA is TGCGCCAGCAGCCAGGGGACAGGGAACACCGGGGAGCTGTTTTTT.

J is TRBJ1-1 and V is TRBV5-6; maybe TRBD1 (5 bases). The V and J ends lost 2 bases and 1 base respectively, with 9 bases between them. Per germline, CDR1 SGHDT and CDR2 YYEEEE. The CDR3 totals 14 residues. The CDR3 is CASSLGVPNTEAFF. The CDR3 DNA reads TGTGCCAGCAGCTTAGGGGTCCCGAACACTGAAGCTTTCTTT.

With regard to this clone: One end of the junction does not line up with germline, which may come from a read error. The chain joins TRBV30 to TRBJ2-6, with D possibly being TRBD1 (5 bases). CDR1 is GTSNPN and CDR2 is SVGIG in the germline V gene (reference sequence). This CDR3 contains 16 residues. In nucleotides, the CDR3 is TGTGCCTGGATCCTTCCTTACAGCTCTGGGGCCAACGGCCTGACTTTC. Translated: CAWILPYSSGANGLTF.

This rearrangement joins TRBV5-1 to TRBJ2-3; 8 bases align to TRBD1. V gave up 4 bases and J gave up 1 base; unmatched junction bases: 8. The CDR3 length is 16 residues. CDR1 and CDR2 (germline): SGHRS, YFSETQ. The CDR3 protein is CASSKVVQGGTDTQYF. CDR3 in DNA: TGCGCCAGCAGCAAAGTAGTACAGGGGGGCACAGATACGCAGTATTTT.

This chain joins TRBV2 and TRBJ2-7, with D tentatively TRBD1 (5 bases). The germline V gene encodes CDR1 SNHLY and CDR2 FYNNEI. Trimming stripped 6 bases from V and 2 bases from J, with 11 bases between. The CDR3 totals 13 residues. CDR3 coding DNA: TGTGCCAGCAGCGACAGTTTGACCTACGAGCAGTACTTC. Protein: CASSDSLTYEQYF.

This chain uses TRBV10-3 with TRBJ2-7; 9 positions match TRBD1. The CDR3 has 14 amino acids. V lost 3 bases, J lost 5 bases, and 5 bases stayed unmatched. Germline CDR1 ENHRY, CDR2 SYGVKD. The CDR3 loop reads CAISDGTGYNEQYF. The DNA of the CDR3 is TGTGCCATCAGTGATGGGACAGGGTATAACGAGCAGTACTTC.

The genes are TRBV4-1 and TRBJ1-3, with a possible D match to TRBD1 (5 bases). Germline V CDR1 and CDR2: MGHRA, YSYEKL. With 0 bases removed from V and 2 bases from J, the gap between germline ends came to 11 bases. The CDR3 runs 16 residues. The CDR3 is CASSQDWTHTGNTIYF. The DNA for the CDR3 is TGCGCCAGCAGCCAAGATTGGACACATACTGGAAACACCATATATTTT.

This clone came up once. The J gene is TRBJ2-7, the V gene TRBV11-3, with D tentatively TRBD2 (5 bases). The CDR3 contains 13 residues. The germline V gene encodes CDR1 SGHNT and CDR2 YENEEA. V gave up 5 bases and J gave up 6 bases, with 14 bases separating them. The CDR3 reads CASSKRRGSEQYF. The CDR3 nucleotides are TGTGCCAGCAGCAAACGTCGGGGAAGCGAGCAGTACTTC.

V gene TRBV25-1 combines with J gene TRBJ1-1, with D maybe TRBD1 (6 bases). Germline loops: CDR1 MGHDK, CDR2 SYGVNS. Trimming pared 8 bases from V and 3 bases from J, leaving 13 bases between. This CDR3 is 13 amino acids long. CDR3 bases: TGTGCCAGCCGGCCCCCAGGGGACACTGAAGCTTTCTTT. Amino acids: CASRPPGDTEAFF. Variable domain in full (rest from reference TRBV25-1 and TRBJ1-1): EADIYQTPRYLVIGTGKKITLECSQTMGHDKMYWYQQDPGMELHLIHYSYGVNSTEKGDLSSESTVSRIRTEHFPLTLESARPSHTSQYLCASRPPGDTEAFFGQGTRLTVV.

This CDR3 reads CATGQGISYEQYF. DNA for the CDR3: TGTGCCACGGGACAGGGGATTTCCTACGAGCAGTACTTC. The rearrangement uses TRBV19 and TRBJ2-7, with TRBD1 identical over 10 bases. The CDR3 loop spans 13 amino acids. Germline V gives CDR1 LNHDA, CDR2 SQIVND (reference sequence). The J segment lost 1 base and the V segment lost 10 bases, leaving 4 bases of the junction unmatched.

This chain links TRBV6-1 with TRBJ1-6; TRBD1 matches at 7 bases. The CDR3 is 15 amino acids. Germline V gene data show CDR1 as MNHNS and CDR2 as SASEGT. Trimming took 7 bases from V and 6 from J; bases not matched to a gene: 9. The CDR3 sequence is CASTRDRVANSPLHF. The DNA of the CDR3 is TGTGCCAGCACCCGGGACAGAGTAGCTAATTCACCCCTCCACTTT.

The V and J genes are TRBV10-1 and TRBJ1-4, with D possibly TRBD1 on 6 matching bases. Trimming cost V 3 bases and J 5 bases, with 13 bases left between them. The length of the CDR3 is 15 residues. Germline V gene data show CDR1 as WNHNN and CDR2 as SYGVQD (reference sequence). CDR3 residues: CASSDSGHQNEKLFF. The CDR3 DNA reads TGCGCCAGCAGTGATTCGGGACACCAGAATGAAAAACTGTTTTTT.

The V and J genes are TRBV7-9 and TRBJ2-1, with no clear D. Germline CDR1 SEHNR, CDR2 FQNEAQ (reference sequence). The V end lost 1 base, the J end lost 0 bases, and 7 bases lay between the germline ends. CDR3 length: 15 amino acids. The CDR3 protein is CASSLETDSYNEQFF. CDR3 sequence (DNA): TGTGCCAGCAGCTTAGAAACAGACTCCTACAATGAGCAGTTCTTC. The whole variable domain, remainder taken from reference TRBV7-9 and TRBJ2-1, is DTGVSQNPRHKITKRGQNVTFRCDPISEHNRLYWYRQTLGQGPEFLTYFQNEAQLEKSRLLSDRFSAERPKGSFSTLEIQRTEQGDSAMYLCASSLETDSYNEQFFGPGTRLTVL.

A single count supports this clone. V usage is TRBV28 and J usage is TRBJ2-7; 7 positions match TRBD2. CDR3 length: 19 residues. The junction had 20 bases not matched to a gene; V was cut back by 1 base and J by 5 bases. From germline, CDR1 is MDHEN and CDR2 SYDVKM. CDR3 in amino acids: CASSLSLRWRRTRGDEQYF. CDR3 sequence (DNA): TGTGCCAGCAGTTTATCGTTACGTTGGCGGCGGACTCGGGGGGACGAGCAGTACTTC.

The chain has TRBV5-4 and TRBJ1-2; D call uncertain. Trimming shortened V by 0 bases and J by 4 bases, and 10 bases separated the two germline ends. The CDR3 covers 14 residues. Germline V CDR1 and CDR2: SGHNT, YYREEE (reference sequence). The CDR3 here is CASSLGEVIYGYTF. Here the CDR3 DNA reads TGTGCCAGCAGCTTGGGCGAAGTTATCTATGGCTACACCTTC.

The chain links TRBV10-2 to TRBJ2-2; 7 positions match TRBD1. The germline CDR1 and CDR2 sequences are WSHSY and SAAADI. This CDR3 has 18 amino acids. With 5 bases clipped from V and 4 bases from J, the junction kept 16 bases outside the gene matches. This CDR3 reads CASSPPRQGSLSTGELFF. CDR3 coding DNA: TGCGCCAGCAGTCCTCCTCGACAGGGAAGCCTAAGCACCGGGGAGCTGTTTTTT.

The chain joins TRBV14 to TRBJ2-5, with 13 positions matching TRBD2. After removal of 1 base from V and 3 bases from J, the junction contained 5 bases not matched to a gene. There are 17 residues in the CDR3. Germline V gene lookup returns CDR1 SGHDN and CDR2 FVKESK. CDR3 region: CASSQVVGLAGEETQYF. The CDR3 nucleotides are TGTGCCAGCAGCCAAGTAGTAGGACTAGCGGGAGAAGAGACCCAGTACTTC. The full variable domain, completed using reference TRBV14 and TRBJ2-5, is EAGVTQFPSHSVIEKGQTVTLRCDPISGHDNLYWYRRVMGKEIKFLLHFVKESKQDESGMPNNRFLAERTGGTYSTLKVQPAELEDSGVYFCASSQVVGLAGEETQYFGPGTRLLVL.

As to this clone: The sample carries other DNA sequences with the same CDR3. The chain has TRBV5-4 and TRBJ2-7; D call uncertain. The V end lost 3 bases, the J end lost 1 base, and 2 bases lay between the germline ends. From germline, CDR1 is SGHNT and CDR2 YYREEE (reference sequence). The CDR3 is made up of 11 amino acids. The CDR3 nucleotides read TGTGCCAGCAGCTCGTCCTACGAGCAGTACTTC. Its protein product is CASSSSYEQYF.

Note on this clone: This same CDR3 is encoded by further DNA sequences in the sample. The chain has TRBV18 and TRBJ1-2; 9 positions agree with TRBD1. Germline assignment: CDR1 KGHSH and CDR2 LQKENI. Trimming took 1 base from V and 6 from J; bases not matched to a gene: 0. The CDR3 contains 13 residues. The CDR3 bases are TGTGCCAGCTCACCACGGACAGGGGATGGCTACACCTTC. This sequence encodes CASSPRTGDGYTF.

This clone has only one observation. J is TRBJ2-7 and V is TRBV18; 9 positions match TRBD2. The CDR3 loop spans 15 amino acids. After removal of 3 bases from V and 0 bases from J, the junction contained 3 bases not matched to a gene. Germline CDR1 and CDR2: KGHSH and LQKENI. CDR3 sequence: CASSPTSGLSYEQYF. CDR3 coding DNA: TGTGCCAGCTCACCGACTAGCGGACTCTCCTACGAGCAGTACTTC.

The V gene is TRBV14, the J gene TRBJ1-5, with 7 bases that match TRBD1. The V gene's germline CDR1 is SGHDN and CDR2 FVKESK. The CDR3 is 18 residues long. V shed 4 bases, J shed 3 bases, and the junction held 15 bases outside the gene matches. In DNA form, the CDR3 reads TGTGCCAGCAGCCCTCCTACAGGGGTAAGGTGGGTCAATCAGCCCCAGCATTTT. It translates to CASSPPTGVRWVNQPQHF.

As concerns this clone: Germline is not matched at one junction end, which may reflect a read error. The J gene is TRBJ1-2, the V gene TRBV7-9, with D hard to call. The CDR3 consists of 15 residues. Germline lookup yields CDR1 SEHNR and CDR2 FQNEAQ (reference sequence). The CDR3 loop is CASSLGVTSNYGYTF. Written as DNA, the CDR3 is TGTGCCAGCAGCTTAGGCGTCACTTCTAACTATGGCTACACTTTC.

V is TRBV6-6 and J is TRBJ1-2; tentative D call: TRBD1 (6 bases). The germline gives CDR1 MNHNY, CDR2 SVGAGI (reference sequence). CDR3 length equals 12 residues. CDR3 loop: CASRGGAGGYTF. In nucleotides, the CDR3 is TGTGCAAGCCGGGGGGGGGCAGGAGGCTACACCTTC.